A selection of T cell receptor beta chains follows, all from one sample in a study of T cell responses to AZD1222 COVID-19 vaccine. Sequencing used immunoSEQ multiplex PCR; TCRdb keeps in-frame clones, though not all of them. This table has roughly 70,000 clones, roughly four fifths appearing once. This specimen consisted of peripheral blood, obtained on day 0 of AZD1222 vaccination. The source is an adult in good health. Each CDR3 is given with its conserved first and last residue. The D gene is left open where the match is weak. Only some rows state a clone size, as once, few, many or a class for expanded clones.

J	D	size	V	CDR3	DNA
TRBJ1-5	-	once	TRBV19	CASSTPGHNQPQHF	TGTGCCAGTAGTACCCCGGGACACAATCAGCCCCAGCATTTT
TRBJ2-5	-	-	TRBV6-2/TRBV6-3	CASSVALGSQETQYF	TGTGCCAGCAGTGTTGCTTTGGGTTCCCAAGAGACCCAGTACTTC
TRBJ1-2	-	-	TRBV30	CAWGAGNYGYTF	TGTGCCTGGGGTGCAGGGAACTATGGCTACACCTTC
TRBJ2-1	-	-	TRBV19	CASSISKEGEQFF	TGTGCCAGTAGTATTTCCAAGGAGGGTGAGCAGTTCTTC
TRBJ2-1	TRBD2	-	TRBV7-8	CASSLGLGAYNEQFF	TGTGCCAGCAGCCTGGGACTAGGTGCTTACAATGAGCAGTTCTTC
TRBJ2-5	-	-	TRBV19	CASSITGGAETQYF	TGTGCCAGTAGTATAACAGGAGGGGCCGAGACCCAGTACTTC
TRBJ1-1	TRBD1	-	TRBV7-8	CASSPVDRGNTEAFF	TGTGCCAGCAGCCCCGTAGACAGGGGGAACACTGAAGCTTTCTTT
TRBJ2-7	-	-	TRBV9	CASSVSQGDYEQYF	TGTGCCAGCAGCGTTAGTCAGGGTGACTACGAGCAGTACTTC
TRBJ2-7	-	few	TRBV11-3	CASSTRGAGLDEQYF	TGTGCCAGCAGCACACGGGGGGCAGGGTTAGACGAGCAGTACTTC
TRBJ2-5	-	-	TRBV7-2	CASTRQFSVEETQYF	TGTGCCAGCACCCGACAGTTTTCCGTCGAAGAGACCCAGTACTTC
TRBJ2-7	-	few	TRBV2	CASSLRTVRDEQYF	TGTGCCAGCTCGCTTCGGACGGTCCGGGACGAGCAGTACTTC
TRBJ2-1	TRBD2	few	TRBV19	CASRRTAAGGPYEQFF	TGTGCCAGTAGGAGAACCGCAGCGGGGGGGCCTTATGAGCAGTTCTTC
TRBJ1-6	-	-	TRBV16	CASSQYRGESPLHF	TGTGCCAGCAGCCAATACCGGGGTGAGTCACCCCTCCACTTT
TRBJ2-5	-	-	TRBV12-3/TRBV12-4	CASSSTSGETQYF	TGTGCCAGCAGTTCAACCTCCGGGGAGACCCAGTACTTC
TRBJ2-5	TRBD2	once	TRBV10-3	CAISAAGSSGSETQYF	TGTGCCATCAGTGCCGCCGGGTCTAGCGGCTCAGAGACCCAGTACTTC
TRBJ1-6	-	-	TRBV14	CASSQVGGNSPLHF	TGTGCCAGCAGCCAGGTAGGGGGAAATTCACCCCTCCACTTT
TRBJ2-2	-	-	TRBV7-2	CASSLRSGNTGELFF	TGTGCCAGCAGCTTAAGGTCCGGAAACACCGGGGAGCTGTTTTTT
TRBJ1-4	-	-	TRBV28	CASSFSLTEKLFF	TGTGCCAGCAGTTTCTCCCTCACCGAAAAACTGTTTTTT
TRBJ2-1	TRBD2	once	TRBV14	CASSLLAGGHNEQFF	TGTGCCAGCAGCTTGCTAGCGGGGGGACACAATGAGCAGTTCTTC
TRBJ2-3	TRBD1	-	TRBV4-1	CASSHGTGGRDTQYF	TGCGCCAGCAGCCACGGGACAGGGGGCCGTGATACGCAGTATTTT
TRBJ2-1	TRBD2	-	TRBV4-2	CASSPQSGGAVDEQFF	TGTGCCAGCAGCCCCCAAAGCGGGGGGGCCGTGGATGAGCAGTTCTTC
TRBJ1-6	-	-	TRBV4-1	CASSQEGGAKDSPLHF	TGCGCCAGCAGCCAAGAGGGGGGCGCGAAGGATTCACCCCTCCACTTT
TRBJ2-1	TRBD1	-	TRBV6-1	CASSDGQGAYNEQFF	TGTGCCAGCAGTGATGGACAGGGGGCCTACAATGAGCAGTTCTTC
TRBJ1-3	TRBD1	-	TRBV10-3	CAISTGAGEPGNTIYF	TGTGCCATCAGCACAGGGGCTGGAGAACCTGGAAACACCATATATTTT
TRBJ2-7	-	-	TRBV11-2	CASSLNVKSYGYEQYF	TGTGCCAGCAGCTTAAACGTAAAGTCATACGGCTACGAGCAGTACTTC
TRBJ2-1	-	-	TRBV6-5	CASSFGQGRGEQFF	TGTGCCAGCAGTTTCGGACAAGGACGCGGTGAGCAGTTCTTC
TRBJ1-5	TRBD1	-	TRBV5-8	CASSSRQGNQPQHF	TGTGCCAGCAGCTCCAGACAGGGGAATCAGCCCCAGCATTTT
TRBJ2-3	TRBD1	-	TRBV5-1	CASSIQGTDTQYF	TGCGCCAGCAGCATACAGGGGACAGATACGCAGTATTTT
TRBJ1-3	-	-	TRBV5-4	CASSIQGAGNTIYF	TGTGCCAGCAGCATACAGGGCGCTGGAAACACCATATATTTT
TRBJ2-7	-	-	TRBV9	CASSSGRDAYEQYF	TGTGCCAGCAGCTCCGGACGGGATGCCTACGAGCAGTACTTC
TRBJ2-1	-	-	TRBV7-9	CASSPEAGPHNEQFF	TGTGCCAGCAGCCCTGAGGCGGGCCCCCACAATGAGCAGTTCTTC
TRBJ1-2	-	-	TRBV2	CASSDRNYGYTF	TGTGCCAGCAGTGACAGGAACTATGGCTACACCTTC
TRBJ2-1	-	once	TRBV4-2	CASSQVVLAGYNEQFF	TGTGCCAGCAGCCAAGTTGTGCTAGCAGGCTACAATGAGCAGTTCTTC
TRBJ2-4	-	-	TRBV3-1/TRBV3-2	CASSQGGYLAKNIQYF	TGTGCCAGCAGCCAAGGCGGCTACCTAGCCAAAAACATTCAGTACTTC
TRBJ2-7	TRBD2	-	TRBV5-1	CASSPSGGGFNEQYF	TGCGCCAGCAGCCCCTCGGGGGGGGGCTTTAACGAGCAGTACTTC
TRBJ2-2	-	-	TRBV29-1	CSVEDWQSTGELFF	TGCAGCGTTGAAGATTGGCAGAGCACCGGGGAGCTGTTTTTT
TRBJ1-5	-	-	TRBV19	CASNTRGNQPQHF	TGTGCCAGTAACACCAGGGGAAATCAGCCCCAGCATTTT
TRBJ2-1	-	few	TRBV11-2	CASSLDLSDYNEQFF	TGTGCCAGCAGCTTAGATCTGTCTGACTACAATGAGCAGTTCTTC